This T cell receptor (beta chain) was identified during a study of T cell repertoires in cytomegalovirus infection. The overall study: CMV epitopes in the study were HLA-C-restricted (recently identified) and HLA-B-restricted (well studied).

In germline, CDR1 is SGHRS, CDR2 YFSETQ. The V gene end was trimmed by 4 bases and the J gene end by 2 bases; junction bases not matched to a gene: 6. The CDR3 has 14 residues. TCRdb re-called the reads with MiXCR, one entry per CDR3 protein. The sample lists about 890,000 distinct CDR3 sequences, approximately 31% seen once, with around an eighth in the top ten. Regarding this clonotype: Its antigen is currently unknown.

This chain joins TRBV5-1 and TRBJ2-7; TRBD2 agrees at 7 bases. The TCR comes from a human donor in good health (CMV status not recorded). Some clones in this sample may be carry-over from other donors' samples. The source was cultured CD8+ T cells from PBMCs, collected from culture after CMV antigen stimulation. This CDR3 reads CASSGGDGTYEQYF. In DNA form, the CDR3 reads TGCGCCAGCAGCGGGGGGGACGGAACCTACGAGCAGTACTTC.